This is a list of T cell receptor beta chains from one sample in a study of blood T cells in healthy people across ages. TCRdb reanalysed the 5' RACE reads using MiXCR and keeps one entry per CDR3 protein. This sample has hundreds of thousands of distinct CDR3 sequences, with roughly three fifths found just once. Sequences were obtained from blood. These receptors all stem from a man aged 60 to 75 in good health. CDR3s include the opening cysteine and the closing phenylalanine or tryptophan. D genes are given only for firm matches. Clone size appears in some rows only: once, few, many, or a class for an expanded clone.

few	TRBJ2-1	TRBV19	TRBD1	CASSIGTGVGNEQFF	TGTGCCAGTAGTATAGGGACAGGGGTTGGCAATGAGCAGTTCTTC
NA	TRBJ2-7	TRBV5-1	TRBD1	CASSPNPTGQGGNEQYF	TGCGCCAGCAGCCCCAACCCAACTGGACAGGGAGGTAATGAGCAGTACTTC
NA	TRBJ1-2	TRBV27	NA	CASSLGGAGGYTF	TGTGCCAGCAGTCTCGGGGGAGCGGGCGGCTACACCTTC
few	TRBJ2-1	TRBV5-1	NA	CASSLTGLEASYNEQFF	TGCGCCAGCAGCTTAACGGGACTTGAGGCCTCCTACAATGAGCAGTTCTTC
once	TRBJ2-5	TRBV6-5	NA	CASKRPGRETQYF	TGTGCCAGTAAACGGCCGGGGAGGGAGACCCAGTACTTC
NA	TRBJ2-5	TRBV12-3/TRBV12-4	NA	CASTSGTGQETQYF	TGTGCCAGCACCTCAGGGACCGGACAAGAGACCCAGTACTTC
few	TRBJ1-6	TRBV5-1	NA	CASSSGQVQGNSPLHF	TGCGCCAGCAGCTCGGGCCAGGTACAGGGCAATTCACCCCTCCACTTT
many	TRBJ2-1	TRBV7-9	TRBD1	CASSLRQGNEQFF	TGTGCCAGCAGCTTAAGACAGGGCAATGAGCAGTTCTTC
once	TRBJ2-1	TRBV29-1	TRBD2	CSVELVGSGRLNEQFF	TGCAGCGTTGAATTGGTGGGCAGCGGGAGGCTTAATGAGCAGTTCTTC
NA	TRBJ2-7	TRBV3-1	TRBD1	CASSQQRTGPHHELYF	TGTGCCAGCAGCCAACAACGGACAGGCCCCCACCACGAGCTGTACTTC
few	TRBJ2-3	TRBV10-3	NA	CAISESSVTDTQYF	TGTGCCATCAGTGAGTCATCTGTTACAGATACGCAGTATTTT
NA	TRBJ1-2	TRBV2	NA	CASREGSVSHGYTF	TGTGCCAGCAGGGAGGGCTCAGTCTCGCATGGCTACACCTTC
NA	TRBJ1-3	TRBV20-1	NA	CSVRRGARTGNTIYF	TGCAGTGTCAGAAGGGGGGCTAGGACCGGAAACACCATATATTTT
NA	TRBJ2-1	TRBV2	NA	CASRAWTEQFF	TGTGCCAGCAGGGCTTGGACTGAACAGTTCTTC
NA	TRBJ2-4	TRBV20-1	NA	CSAREAGRVAKNIQYF	TGCAGTGCTAGAGAGGCAGGGCGGGTAGCCAAAAACATTCAGTACTTC
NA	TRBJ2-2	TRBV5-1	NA	CASSLDATRTGELFF	TGCGCCAGCAGCTTGGACGCAACCCGCACCGGGGAGCTGTTTTTT
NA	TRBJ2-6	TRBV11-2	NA	CASSLGGGRGANVLTF	TGTGCCAGCAGCTTAGGAGGAGGGCGAGGGGCCAACGTCCTGACTTTC
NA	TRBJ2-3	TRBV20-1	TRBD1	CSARAGTGVPDTQYF	TGCAGTGCTAGAGCCGGGACAGGGGTGCCAGATACGCAGTATTTT
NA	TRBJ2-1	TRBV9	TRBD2	CASSVGTSGGAWYNEQFF	TGTGCCAGCAGCGTAGGAACTAGCGGGGGGGCCTGGTACAATGAGCAGTTCTTC
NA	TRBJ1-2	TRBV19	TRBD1	CASSNDRGFYGYTF	TGTGCCAGTAGTAACGACAGGGGATTCTATGGCTACACCTTC
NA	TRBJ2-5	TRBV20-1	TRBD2	CSAISGVGAETQYF	TGCAGTGCTATTAGCGGGGTTGGGGCAGAGACCCAGTACTTC
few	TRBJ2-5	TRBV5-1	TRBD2	CASTDGGGQETQYF	TGCGCCAGCACGGACGGGGGGGGCCAAGAGACCCAGTACTTC
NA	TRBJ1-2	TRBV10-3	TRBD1	CAISGTGNYGYTF	TGTGCCATCAGTGGGACAGGGAACTATGGCTACACCTTC
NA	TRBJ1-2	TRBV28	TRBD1	CASGSQGGTSGGYTF	TGTGCCAGCGGCTCACAGGGGGGAACGTCGGGCGGCTACACCTTC
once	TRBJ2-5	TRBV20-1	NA	CSAGTLRGGEQYF	TGCAGTGCGGGGACCCTGCGAGGAGGGGAGCAGTACTTC
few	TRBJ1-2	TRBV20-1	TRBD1	CSARPPQGADGYTF	TGCAGTGCTAGACCCCCACAGGGGGCGGATGGCTACACCTTC
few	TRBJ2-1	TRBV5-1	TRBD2	CASSGGLAHNEQFF	TGCGCCAGCAGCGGGGGACTAGCCCACAATGAGCAGTTCTTC
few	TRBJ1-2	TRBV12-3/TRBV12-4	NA	CASSWAVSGYTF	TGTGCCAGCAGTTGGGCAGTGAGCGGCTACACCTTC
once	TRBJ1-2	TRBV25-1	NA	CASSGGLSGYTF	TGTGCCAGCAGTGGGGGGCTGAGTGGCTACACCTTC
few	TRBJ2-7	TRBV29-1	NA	CSVGFVGNEQYF	TGCAGCGTTGGGTTCGTTGGAAACGAGCAGTACTTC
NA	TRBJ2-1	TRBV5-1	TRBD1	CASSTTGDSYNEQFF	TGCGCCAGCAGCACGACAGGGGACTCCTACAATGAGCAGTTCTTC
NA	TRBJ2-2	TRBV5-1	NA	CASSRVVGELFF	TGCGCCAGCAGCCGCGTCGTCGGGGAGCTGTTTTTT
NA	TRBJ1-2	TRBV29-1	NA	CSVEDGPRLNRRILYGYTF	TGCAGCGTTGAAGACGGTCCGCGCTTAAACCGGCGGATACTCTATGGCTACACCTTC
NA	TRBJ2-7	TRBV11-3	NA	CASRLGSYEQYF	TGTGCCAGCAGACTTGGCTCCTACGAGCAGTACTTC
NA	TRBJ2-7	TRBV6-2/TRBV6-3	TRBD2	CATGGTSGGISYEQYF	TGTGCCACTGGCGGGACTAGCGGGGGGATATCCTACGAGCAGTACTTC
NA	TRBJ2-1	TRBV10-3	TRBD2	CATLLAGNNEQFF	TGTGCCACACTACTAGCGGGGAACAATGAGCAGTTCTTC
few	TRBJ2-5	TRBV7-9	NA	CASSLVDSETQYF	TGTGCCAGCAGCTTAGTAGACTCAGAGACCCAGTACTTC
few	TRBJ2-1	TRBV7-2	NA	CASSLDRSTEQFF	TGTGCCAGCAGCTTAGACAGGTCAACTGAGCAGTTCTTC
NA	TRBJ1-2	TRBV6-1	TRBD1	CASSGTANLVAGYTF	TGTGCCAGCAGCGGGACAGCCAACCTTGTCGCTGGCTACACCTTC
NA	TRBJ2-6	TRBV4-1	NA	CASSQMWGSGANVLTF	TGCGCCAGCAGCCAAATGTGGGGCTCTGGGGCCAACGTCCTGACTTTC
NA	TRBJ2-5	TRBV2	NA	CASSGLGGGVQETQYF	TGTGCCAGCAGTGGTCTCGGCGGCGGCGTCCAAGAGACCCAGTACTTC
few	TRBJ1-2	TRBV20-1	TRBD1	CSAPGTGDGYTF	TGCAGTGCCCCTGGGACAGGGGATGGCTACACCTTC
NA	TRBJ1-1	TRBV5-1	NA	CASSLRGENTEAFF	TGCGCCAGCAGCTTGAGAGGGGAGAACACTGAAGCTTTCTTT